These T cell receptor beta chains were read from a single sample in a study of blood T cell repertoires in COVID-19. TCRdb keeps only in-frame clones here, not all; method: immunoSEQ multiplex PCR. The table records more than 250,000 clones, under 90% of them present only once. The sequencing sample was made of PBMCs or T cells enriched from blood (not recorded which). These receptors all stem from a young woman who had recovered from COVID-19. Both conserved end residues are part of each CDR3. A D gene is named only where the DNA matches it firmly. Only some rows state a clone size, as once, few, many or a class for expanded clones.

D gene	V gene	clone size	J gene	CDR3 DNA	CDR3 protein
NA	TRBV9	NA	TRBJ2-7	TGTGCCAGCAGCGTAGCTCACGGGTCCTACGAGCAGTACTTC	CASSVAHGSYEQYF
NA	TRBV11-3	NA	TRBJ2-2	TGTGCCAGCAGCCCCCGGGGTAGGAACGGGGAGCTGTTTTTT	CASSPRGRNGELFF
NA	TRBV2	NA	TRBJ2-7	TGTGCCAGCAGCATCCGGGACATAAACTACGAGCAGTACTTC	CASSIRDINYEQYF
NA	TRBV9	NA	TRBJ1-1	TGTGCCAGCAGCGTCCACTTTGTCGGGTATGAAGCTTTCTTT	CASSVHFVGYEAFF
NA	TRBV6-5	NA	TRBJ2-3	TGTGCCAGCAGCTACCAGGCGCAAAGCACAGATACGCAGTATTTT	CASSYQAQSTDTQYF
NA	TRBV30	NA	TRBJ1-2	TGTGCCTGGTCCGATTCAACTCTTGTCTATGGCTACACCTTC	CAWSDSTLVYGYTF
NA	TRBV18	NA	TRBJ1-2	TGTGCCAGCTCACCAGGGAGCGTCTATGGCTACACCTTC	CASSPGSVYGYTF
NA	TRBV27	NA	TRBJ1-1	TGTGCCAGCAGTTTCAGGGCGGAGAACACTGAAGCTTTCTTT	CASSFRAENTEAFF
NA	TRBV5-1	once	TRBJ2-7	TGCGCCAGCAGCGGGAAACAGGCAGCCTACGAGCAGTACTTC	CASSGKQAAYEQYF
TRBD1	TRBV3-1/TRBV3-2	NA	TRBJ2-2	TGTGCCAGCAGCTATTCCCCGGGACAGGGGGCGACCGGGGAGCTGTTTTTT	CASSYSPGQGATGELFF
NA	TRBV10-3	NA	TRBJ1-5	TGTGCCTCGGGTGAAGGCGTGGGGGGGAATCAGCCCCAGCATTTT	CASGEGVGGNQPQHF
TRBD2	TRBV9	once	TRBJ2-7	TGTGCCAGCAGCCCCGCCGGGGGGGGCGAGCAGTACTTC	CASSPAGGGEQYF
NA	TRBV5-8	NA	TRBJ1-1	TGTGCCAGCAGCCCCTATCGTGGGGGCCGTGGGAACACTGAAGCTTTCTTT	CASSPYRGGRGNTEAFF
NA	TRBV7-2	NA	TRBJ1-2	TGTGCCAGCAGCTTAATGGCCTATGGCTACACCTTC	CASSLMAYGYTF
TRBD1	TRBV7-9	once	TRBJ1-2	TGTGCCAGCAGCCGGGACAGGGGGCCCTATGGCTACACCTTC	CASSRDRGPYGYTF
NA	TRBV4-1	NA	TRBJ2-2	TGCGCCAGCAGCCAAGATAAGCGGGTGGCGGGGGAGCTGTTTTTT	CASSQDKRVAGELFF
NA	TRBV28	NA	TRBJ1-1	TGTGCCAGCAGTCCGGGCAGGGGAATGAACACTGAAGCTTTCTTT	CASSPGRGMNTEAFF
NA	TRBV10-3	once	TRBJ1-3	TGTGCCATCAGCCCCCGGAGGGCAAGCTCTGGAAACACCATATATTTT	CAISPRRASSGNTIYF
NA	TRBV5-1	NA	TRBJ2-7	TGCGCCAGCAGCTTGTCGGGGGACCTCTACGAGCAGTACTTC	CASSLSGDLYEQYF
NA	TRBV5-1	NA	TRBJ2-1	TGCGCCAGCAGCTTGTTATACAATGAGCAGTTCTTC	CASSLLYNEQFF
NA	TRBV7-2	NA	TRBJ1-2	TGTGCCAGCAGCTCTTTTACAGGCTCCAACTATGGCTACACCTTC	CASSSFTGSNYGYTF
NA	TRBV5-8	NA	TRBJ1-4	TGTGCCAGCAGCCAACCATCGACAGTGGAAAAACTGTTTTTT	CASSQPSTVEKLFF
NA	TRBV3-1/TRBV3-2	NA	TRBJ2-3	TGTGCCAGCAGCCGAGGTCTCGCTAGCCCCACAGATACGCAGTATTTT	CASSRGLASPTDTQYF
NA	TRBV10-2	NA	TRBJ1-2	TGCGCCAGCAGTGAGTCGACAGGTACTGGCTACACCTTC	CASSESTGTGYTF
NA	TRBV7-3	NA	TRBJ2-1	TGTGCCAGCAGCGTAGGGACAACGGAGTACAATGAGCAGTTCTTC	CASSVGTTEYNEQFF
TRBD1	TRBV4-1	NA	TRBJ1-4	TGCGCCAGCAGCCAAATCGGGACAGGGATTGCTGATGAAAAACTGTTTTTT	CASSQIGTGIADEKLFF
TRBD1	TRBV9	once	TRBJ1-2	TGTGCCAGCAGCCCATCGACAGGGGAGTACTATGGCTACACCTTC	CASSPSTGEYYGYTF
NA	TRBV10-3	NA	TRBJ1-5	TGTGCCATCAGCCCCGAGCCCACGAATCAGCCCCAGCATTTT	CAISPEPTNQPQHF
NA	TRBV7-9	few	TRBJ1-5	TGTGCCAGCAGCTCATCAATCAATCAGCCCCAGCATTTT	CASSSSINQPQHF
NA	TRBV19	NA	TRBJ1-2	TGTGCCAGTAGTATTCGGAGGGAAAACTATGGCTACACCTTC	CASSIRRENYGYTF
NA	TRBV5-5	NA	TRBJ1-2	TGTGCCAGCAGCTTGATTGGTCCAGGGGCCTCCCCCTATGGCTACACCTTC	CASSLIGPGASPYGYTF
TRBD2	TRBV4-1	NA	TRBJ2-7	TGCGCCAGCAGCCAAGAAGGAGCGGGAGAAGATTCCAACGAGCAGTACTTC	CASSQEGAGEDSNEQYF
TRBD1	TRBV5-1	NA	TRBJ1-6	TGCGCCAGCAGCTTAGCGGGACAGGGTAGTTCACCCCTCCACTTT	CASSLAGQGSSPLHF
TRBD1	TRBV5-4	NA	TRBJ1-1	TGTGCCAGCAGGCAGACAGGGGGGGGGAACACTGAAGCTTTCTTT	CASRQTGGGNTEAFF
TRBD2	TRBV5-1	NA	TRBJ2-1	TGCGCCAGCAGCTTGATGCGGGGGGTTTACAATGAGCAGTTCTTC	CASSLMRGVYNEQFF
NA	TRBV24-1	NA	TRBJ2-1	TGTGCCACCAGTGATCTGTACAATGAGCAGTTCTTC	CATSDLYNEQFF
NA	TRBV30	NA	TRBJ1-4	TGTGCCTGGAGTGAGGGAGTTGGGGCAACTAATGAAAAACTGTTTTTT	CAWSEGVGATNEKLFF
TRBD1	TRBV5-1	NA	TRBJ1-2	TGCGCCAGCAGCTCGACTCCGGGACAGGGCAACTATGGCTACACCTTC	CASSSTPGQGNYGYTF
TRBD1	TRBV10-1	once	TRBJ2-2	TGCGCCACGGCCCGGACAGGGGACACCGGGGAGCTGTTTTTT	CATARTGDTGELFF
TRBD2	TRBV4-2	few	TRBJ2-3	TGTGCCAGCAGCCAAGAAGGGCCTAGCGGGGGGGCGGATACGCAGTATTTT	CASSQEGPSGGADTQYF
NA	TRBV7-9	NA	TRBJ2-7	TGTGCCAGCAGCCCCCACGGAGAAACACGCGAGCAGTACTTC	CASSPHGETREQYF
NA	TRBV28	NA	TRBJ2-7	TGTGCCAGCAGTGTCCTTGAGGGGGTCTCACCCTACGAGCAGTACTTC	CASSVLEGVSPYEQYF
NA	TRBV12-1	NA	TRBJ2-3	TGTGCCAGGGGCGGGACTGGAGATACGCAGTATTTT	CARGGTGDTQYF
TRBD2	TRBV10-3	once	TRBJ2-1	TGTGCCATCAGCCCGACTAGCGACTCCTACAATGAGCAGTTCTTC	CAISPTSDSYNEQFF
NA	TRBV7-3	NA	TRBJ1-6	TGTGCCAGCAGCAGAGACTCCTATAATTCACCCCTCCACTTT	CASSRDSYNSPLHF
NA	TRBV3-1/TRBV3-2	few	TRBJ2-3	TGTGCCAGCAGCCAAGATCTAGGGACTAGCACAGATACGCAGTATTTT	CASSQDLGTSTDTQYF
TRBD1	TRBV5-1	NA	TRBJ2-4	TGCGCCAGCAGCCCGGGGACAGGGAACATTCAGTACTTC	CASSPGTGNIQYF
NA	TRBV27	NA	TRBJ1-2	TGTGCCACCCTCGGAGGGGGGGGCCCACAGTATGGCTACACCTTC	CATLGGGGPQYGYTF
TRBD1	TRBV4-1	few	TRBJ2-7	TGCGCCAGCAGCCGTTCCGGGACAGCTTCCTACGAGCAGTACTTC	CASSRSGTASYEQYF
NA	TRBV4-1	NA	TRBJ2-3	TGCGCCAGCAGCATAATTCCGGGATCTAGCACAGATACGCAGTATTTT	CASSIIPGSSTDTQYF
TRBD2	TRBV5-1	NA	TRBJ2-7	TGCGCCAGCAGCATTACACCGGGACTAGCGAACGAGCAGTACTTC	CASSITPGLANEQYF
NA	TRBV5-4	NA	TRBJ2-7	TGTGCCAGCAGCACCGGGGGCTCCTACGAGCAGTACTTC	CASSTGGSYEQYF
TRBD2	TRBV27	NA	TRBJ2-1	TGTGCCAGCATCGTAGCGGGAGGTTCCTACAATGAGCAGTTCTTC	CASIVAGGSYNEQFF
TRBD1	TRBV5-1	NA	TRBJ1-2	TGCGCCAGCAGCTTAATACAGGGGGCGCAGGGCTACACCTTC	CASSLIQGAQGYTF
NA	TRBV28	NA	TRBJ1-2	TGTGCCAGCAGTTTAGCGGGGGGGCACCTTAACTATGGCTACACCTTC	CASSLAGGHLNYGYTF
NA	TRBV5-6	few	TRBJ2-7	TGTGCCAGCAGCTTGGAGGGGAAGCAGTACTTC	CASSLEGKQYF
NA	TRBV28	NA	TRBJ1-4	TGTGCCAGCAGTTCAGGGTCAACTAATGAAAAACTGTTTTTT	CASSSGSTNEKLFF